This T cell receptor beta chain was captured by sequencing in a study of blood T cells in healthy people across ages. The CDR3 consists of 16 residues. Trimming took off 6 bases at V and 3 bases at J, with 20 bases between the two ends. Germline V lookup: CDR1 SNHLY, CDR2 FYNNEI. A second PCR, run for about 7 to 11 cycles, used a sample-barcoded 5' primer plus a J-beta primer mix. From the 5' RACE reads, TCRdb called clonotypes with MiXCR, one entry per CDR3 protein. The sample records around 800,000 distinct CDR3 sequences, around two thirds being singletons. The genes are TRBV2 and TRBJ2-5; D gene unclear. This receptor was taken from a man aged 25 to 45 in good health. Sequenced input: blood. CDR3 in amino acids: CASRLPTGPSEETQYF. DNA of the CDR3: TGTGCCAGCAGACTCCCGACCGGGCCATCAGAAGAGACCCAGTACTTC.